This TCR beta chain was obtained from a study of cytomegalovirus exposure and HLA in healthy donors. Overall study results and limits: TRBV6-2, TRBV6-3 and other indistinguishable V segments were excluded. Under in vitro conditions, three CMV-associated chains were confirmed as specific for CMV antigens. The study labeled 164 TCR beta chains cytomegalovirus-associated.

This clone was recorded once. Antigen unknown. The PCR ran on 60 Vbeta and 13 Jbeta primers. Only in-frame clones appear in the TCRdb table, and some are missing; sequencing was by immunoSEQ multiplex PCR. The sample consists of a few hundred thousand clones, roughly 90% of them appearing once. The CDR3 has 16 residues. The V gene's germline CDR1 is SGHTA and CDR2 FQGTGA. The junction had 12 bases not matched to a gene; V was cut back by 5 bases and J by 2 bases. This chain links TRBV7-3 with TRBJ2-7; 7 positions match TRBD2. The sample was PBMCs. The TCR sequence derives from a woman under 30 in good health and CMV-seronegative. In DNA form, the CDR3 reads TGTGCCAGCAGCCTCTCCGGAGCGGGGTCACCCTACGAGCAGTACTTC. It is translated as CASSLSGAGSPYEQYF.